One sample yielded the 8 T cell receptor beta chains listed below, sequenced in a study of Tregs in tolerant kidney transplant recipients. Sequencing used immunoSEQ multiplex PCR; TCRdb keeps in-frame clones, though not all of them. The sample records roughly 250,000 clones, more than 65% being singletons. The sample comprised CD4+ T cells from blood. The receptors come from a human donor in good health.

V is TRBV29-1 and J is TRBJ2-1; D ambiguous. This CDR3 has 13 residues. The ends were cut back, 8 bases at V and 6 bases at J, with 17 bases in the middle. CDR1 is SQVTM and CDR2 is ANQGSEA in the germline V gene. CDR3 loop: CSIRESSINEQFF. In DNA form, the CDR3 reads TGCAGCATACGAGAGTCTAGTATCAATGAGCAGTTCTTC.

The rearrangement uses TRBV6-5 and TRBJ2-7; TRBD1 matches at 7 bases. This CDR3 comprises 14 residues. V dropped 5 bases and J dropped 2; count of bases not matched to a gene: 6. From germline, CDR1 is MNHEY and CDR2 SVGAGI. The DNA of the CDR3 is TGTGCCAGCAGTAGAACTGGGACAGCCTACGAGCAGTACTTC. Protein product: CASSRTGTAYEQYF.

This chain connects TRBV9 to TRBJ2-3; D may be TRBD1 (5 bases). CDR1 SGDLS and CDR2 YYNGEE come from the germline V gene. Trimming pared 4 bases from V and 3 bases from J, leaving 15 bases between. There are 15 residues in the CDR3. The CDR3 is CASSTSQGETDTQYF. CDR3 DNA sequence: TGTGCCAGCAGCACCTCCCAGGGCGAGACAGATACGCAGTATTTT.

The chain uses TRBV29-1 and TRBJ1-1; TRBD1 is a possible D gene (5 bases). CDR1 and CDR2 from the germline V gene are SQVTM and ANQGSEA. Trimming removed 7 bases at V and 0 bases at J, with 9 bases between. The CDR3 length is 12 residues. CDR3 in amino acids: CSAATVNTEAFF. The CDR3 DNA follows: TGCAGCGCTGCGACAGTGAACACTGAAGCTTTCTTT.

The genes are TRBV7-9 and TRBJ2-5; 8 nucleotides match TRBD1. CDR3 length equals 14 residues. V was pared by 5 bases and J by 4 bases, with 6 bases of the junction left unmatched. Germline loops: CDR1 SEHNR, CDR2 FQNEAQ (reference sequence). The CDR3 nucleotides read TGTGCCAGCAGCCAGGGACAGGCCGCAGAGACCCAGTACTTC. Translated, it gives CASSQGQAAETQYF.

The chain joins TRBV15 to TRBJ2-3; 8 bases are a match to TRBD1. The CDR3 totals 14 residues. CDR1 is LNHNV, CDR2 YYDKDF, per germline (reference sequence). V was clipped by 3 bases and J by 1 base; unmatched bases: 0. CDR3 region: CATSRTGGTDTQYF. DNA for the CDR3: TGTGCCACCAGCAGGACAGGGGGCACAGATACGCAGTATTTT.

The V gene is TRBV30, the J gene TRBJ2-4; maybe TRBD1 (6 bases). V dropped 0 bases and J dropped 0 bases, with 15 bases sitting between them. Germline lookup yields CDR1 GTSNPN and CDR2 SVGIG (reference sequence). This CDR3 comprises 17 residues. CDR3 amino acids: CAWSVILDSLAKNIQYF. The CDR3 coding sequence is TGTGCCTGGAGTGTAATTTTGGACAGCCTAGCCAAAAACATTCAGTACTTC.

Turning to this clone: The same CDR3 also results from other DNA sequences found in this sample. The CDR3 DNA reads TGTGCCAGCAGTGTACAGGGGCGCTCAGCTAACTATGGCTACACCTTC. Residues: CASSVQGRSANYGYTF. The chain combines TRBV28 with TRBJ1-2; 7 positions agree with TRBD1. Trimming took 5 bases from V and 0 from J; bases not matched to a gene: 9. Per germline, CDR1 MDHEN and CDR2 SYDVKM. The CDR3 totals 16 residues.